This T cell receptor (beta chain) emerged from a study of blood T cells in healthy people across ages. Notes on the study in general: The percentage of naive T cells correlated strongly with TCR beta diversity. Among long-lived donors, naive CD4+ cells were more numerous and diversity higher than in aged donors.

Notes on this clonotype: What it binds is unknown.

V was shortened by 3 bases and J by 1 base, with 11 bases between the two germline ends. Germline V CDR1 and CDR2: SGHVS, FQNEAQ. CDR3 length: 15 amino acids. The study recruited healthy Caucasian donors from Russia who were aged about 6 to 90. Through a sample-barcoded 5' primer and a J-beta primer mix, a second PCR was run for about 6 to 11 cycles. Via MiXCR, TCRdb re-called the 5' RACE reads, giving one row per CDR3 protein. The table records around 1.5 million distinct CDR3 sequences, 35% to 45% of them present only once. V gene TRBV7-8 combines with J gene TRBJ2-3; D unclear. The TCR comes from a woman between 18 and 29 years old in good health. The sample was blood. The CDR3 here is CASSFSRSGTDTQYF. The CDR3 DNA reads TGTGCCAGCAGCTTCTCCAGGTCAGGCACAGATACGCAGTATTTT.